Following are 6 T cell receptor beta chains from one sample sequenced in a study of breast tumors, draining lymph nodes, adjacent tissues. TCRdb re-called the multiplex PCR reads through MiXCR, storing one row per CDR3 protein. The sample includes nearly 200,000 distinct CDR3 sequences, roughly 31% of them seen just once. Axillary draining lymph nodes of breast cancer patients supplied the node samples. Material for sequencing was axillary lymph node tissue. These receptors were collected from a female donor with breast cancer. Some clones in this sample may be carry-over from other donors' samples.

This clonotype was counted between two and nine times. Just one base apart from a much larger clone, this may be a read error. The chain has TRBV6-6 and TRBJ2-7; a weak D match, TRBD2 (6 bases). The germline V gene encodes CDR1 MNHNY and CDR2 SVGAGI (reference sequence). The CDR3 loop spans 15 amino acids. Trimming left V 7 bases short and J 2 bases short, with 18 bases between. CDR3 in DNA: TGTGCCAGCAACCTAGGCGGGGCAGTACCCTACGAGCAGTACTTC. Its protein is CASNLGGAVPYEQYF.

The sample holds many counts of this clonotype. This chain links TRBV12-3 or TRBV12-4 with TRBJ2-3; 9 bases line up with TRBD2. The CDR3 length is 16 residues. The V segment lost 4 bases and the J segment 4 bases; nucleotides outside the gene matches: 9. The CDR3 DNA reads TGTGCCAGCAGTTCGGTGAGCGGGGGGAATCCAGATACGCAGTATTTT. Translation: CASSSVSGGNPDTQYF.

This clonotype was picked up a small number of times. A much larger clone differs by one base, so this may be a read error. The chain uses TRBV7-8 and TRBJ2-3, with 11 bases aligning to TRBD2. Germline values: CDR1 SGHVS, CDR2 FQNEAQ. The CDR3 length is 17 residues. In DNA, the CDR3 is TGTGCCAGCAGCTCCGGCCTCCTAGCGGGAGGAGGAGATCCGCAGTATTTT. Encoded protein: CASSSGLLAGGGDPQYF.

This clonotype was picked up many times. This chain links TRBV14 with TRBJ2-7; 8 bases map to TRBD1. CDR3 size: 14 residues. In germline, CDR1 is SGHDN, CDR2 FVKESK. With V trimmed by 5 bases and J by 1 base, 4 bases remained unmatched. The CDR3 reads CASSAGGDSYEQYF. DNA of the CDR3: TGTGCCAGCAGCGCAGGGGGCGATTCCTACGAGCAGTACTTC. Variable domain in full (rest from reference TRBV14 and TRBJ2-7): EAGVTQFPSHSVIEKGQTVTLRCDPISGHDNLYWYRRVMGKEIKFLLHFVKESKQDESGMPNNRFLAERTGGTYSTLKVQPAELEDSGVYFCASSAGGDSYEQYFGPGTRLTVT.

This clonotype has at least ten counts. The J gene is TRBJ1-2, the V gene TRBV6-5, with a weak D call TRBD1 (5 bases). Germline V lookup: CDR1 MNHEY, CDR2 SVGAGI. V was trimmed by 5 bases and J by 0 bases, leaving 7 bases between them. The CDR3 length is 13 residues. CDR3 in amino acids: CASSRTTNYGYTF. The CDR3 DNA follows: TGTGCCAGCAGTCGGACAACTAACTATGGCTACACCTTC.

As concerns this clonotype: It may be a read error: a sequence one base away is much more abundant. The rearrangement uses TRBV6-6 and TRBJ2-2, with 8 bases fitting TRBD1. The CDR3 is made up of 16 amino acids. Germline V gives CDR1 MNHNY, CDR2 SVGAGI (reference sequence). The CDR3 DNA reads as TGTGCCAGCAGTTACTTGAAACAGGGGGGAACCGGGGAGCTGCTTTTT. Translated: CASSYLKQGGTGELLF.